Below, 29 T cell receptor beta chains from the same sample are listed, as sequenced in a study of CD8 T cells in Susac syndrome. RNA was extracted with the RNeasy kit, and a quantity of roughly 0.45 to 1 ug was reverse transcribed using random hexamers. TCRdb re-called the immunoSEQ multiplex PCR reads with MiXCR, one entry per CDR3 protein. The table has more than 100,000 distinct CDR3 sequences, over 75% seen once; the top ten hold 0.51%. The specimen sequenced was CD8+ T cells from PBMCs. The receptor set was obtained from a human donor with multiple sclerosis.

In this sample, this clonotype turned up once. J is TRBJ1-1 and V is TRBV29-1; D gene unclear. Germline CDR1 and CDR2: SQVTM and ANQGSEA. The V end lost 2 bases, the J end lost 11 bases, and 15 bases lay between the germline ends. The CDR3 spans 12 residues. Here the CDR3 reads CSVENWSLLAFF. DNA for the CDR3: TGCAGCGTTGAAAATTGGTCGTTACTGGCTTTCTTT.

This clonotype was observed a few times. V is TRBV5-1 and J is TRBJ2-3; D may be TRBD1 or TRBD2 (5 bases each). The CDR3 has 14 residues. CDR1 and CDR2 (germline): SGHRS, YFSETQ. V was cut by 4 bases and J by 2 bases, with 11 bases left in between. CDR3 residues: CASSLGDVTDTQYF. The CDR3 DNA reads as TGCGCCAGCAGCCTTGGGGACGTCACAGATACGCAGTATTTT.

This clonotype has a handful of counts. The V and J genes are TRBV11-2 and TRBJ1-2; weak D call: TRBD1 (6 bases). Trimming took off 0 bases at V and 7 bases at J, with 12 bases between the two ends. This CDR3 is built from 14 residues. Germline CDR1 is SGHAT and CDR2 is FQNNGV. Here the CDR3 reads CASSLEWTVVGYTF. Written as DNA, the CDR3 is TGTGCCAGCAGCTTAGAGTGGACAGTGGTTGGCTACACCTTC.

This clonotype was counted a few times. CDR3 bases: TGTGCCAGCAGCCCTTCTGGGGGCTACGAGCAGTACGTC. Translating gives CASSPSGGYEQYV. The chain has TRBV4-2 and TRBJ2-7; either TRBD1 or TRBD2 may supply D (5 bases each). V lost 4 bases and J lost 3, with 10 bases in between. The CDR3 sequence is 13 residues long. CDR1 LGHNA and CDR2 YNFKEQ come from the germline V gene.

CDR3 residues: CASSFGAVGRGFYNEQFF. CDR3 nucleotides: TGTGCCAGCAGCTTCGGGGCGGTCGGCAGGGGGTTCTACAATGAGCAGTTCTTC. The chain uses TRBV7-8 and TRBJ2-1; 7 bases align to TRBD1. The trim removed 3 bases at V and 3 bases at J, leaving 14 bases unmatched. The CDR3 runs to 18 residues. CDR1 SGHVS and CDR2 FQNEAQ come from the germline V gene.

V and J are TRBV12-3 or TRBV12-4 and TRBJ1-6; D not resolved. V shed 7 bases and J shed 8 bases, with 18 bases lying between them. The CDR3 extends over 15 amino acids. DNA for the CDR3: TGTGCCAGCACCCGAAGAGGCCTAGGCCATTCACCCCTCCACTTT. It specifies CASTRRGLGHSPLHF.

The CDR3 reads CASSHPGEGQAVGAFF. The DNA of the CDR3 is TGTGCCAGCAGCCACCCCGGAGAGGGACAAGCCGTTGGAGCTTTCTTT. V and J are TRBV3-1 and TRBJ1-1; tentative D call: TRBD1 (6 bases). CDR1 and CDR2 from the germline V gene are LGHDT and YNNKEL (reference sequence). V lost 3 bases and J lost 10, with 24 bases in between. CDR3 length: 16 amino acids.

This chain joins TRBV27 and TRBJ1-1; no firm D call. The germline gives CDR1 MNHEY, CDR2 SMNVEV (reference sequence). CDR3 length: 14 residues. V was pared by 6 bases and J by 5 bases, with 16 bases between. CDR3 residues: CASSLLPKGTEAFF. As DNA, the CDR3 is TGTGCCAGCAGCCTACTGCCCAAAGGAACTGAAGCTTTCTTT.

This sequence joins TRBV25-1 and TRBJ2-1; 9 bases agree with TRBD1. After removal of 5 bases from V and 6 bases from J, the junction contained 5 bases not matched to a gene. The CDR3 contains 14 residues. CDR1 and CDR2 (germline): MGHDK, SYGVNS. The CDR3 sequence is CASSWGTGSNEQFF. In DNA form, the CDR3 reads TGTGCCAGCAGTTGGGGGACAGGGTCCAATGAGCAGTTCTTC.

Only a few counts were recorded for this clonotype. V gene TRBV2 combines with J gene TRBJ1-1; weak D call: TRBD1 (6 bases). The CDR3 runs to 13 residues. Deletions cut 7 bases from V and 1 base from J, with 10 bases between. Germline V gene data show CDR1 as SNHLY and CDR2 as FYNNEI. This CDR3 reads CASKGTKNTEAFF. Here the CDR3 DNA reads TGTGCCAGCAAGGGGACAAAGAACACTGAAGCTTTCTTT.

The chain uses TRBV6-5 and TRBJ1-2; a possible D gene is TRBD1 (6 bases). The CDR3 contains 14 residues. Germline V lookup: CDR1 MNHEY, CDR2 SVGAGI. V was trimmed by 2 bases and J by 2 bases, leaving 9 bases between them. This CDR3 is CASSYGGANYGYTF. CDR3 coding DNA: TGTGCCAGCAGTTACGGGGGGGCCAACTATGGCTACACCTTC.

V is TRBV10-3 and J is TRBJ1-1; 8 nucleotides match TRBD1. CDR1 and CDR2 from the germline V gene are ENHRY and SYGVKD. Losses at the gene ends were 3 bases for V and 8 bases for J; bases not matched to a gene: 11. The CDR3 runs 15 residues. This CDR3 reads CAISDPMQGASEAFF. The CDR3 DNA is TGTGCCATCAGTGACCCCATGCAGGGGGCTTCCGAAGCTTTCTTT.

In this sample, this clonotype turned up a few times. The CDR3 DNA reads as TGTGCCAGTAGTCTTGGGCCGAGCAATCAGCCCCAGCATTTT. Translating it yields CASSLGPSNQPQHF. The chain uses TRBV19 and TRBJ1-5; D remains ambiguous. V lost 5 bases to trimming and J lost 1 base, with 9 bases between them. CDR1 is LNHDA and CDR2 is SQIVND in the germline V gene (reference sequence). This CDR3 is 14 amino acids long.

This chain's CDR3 is CASSHRVCGANVLTF. The CDR3 DNA reads TGTGCCAGCAGTCATAGAGTTTGTGGGGCCAACGTCCTGACTTTC. V gene TRBV7-6 combines with J gene TRBJ2-6; D uncertain. The CDR3 runs to 15 residues. Per germline, CDR1 SGHVS and CDR2 FNYEAQ. V lost 6 bases to trimming and J lost 3 bases, with 12 bases between them.

V usage is TRBV19 and J usage is TRBJ1-2; 9 nucleotides match TRBD1. V lost 6 bases, J lost 5 bases, and 7 bases stayed unmatched. CDR3 length: 14 amino acids. CDR1 and CDR2 from the germline V gene are LNHDA and SQIVND (reference sequence). CDR3 sequence: CASRTGQGEYGYTF. The CDR3 DNA reads TGTGCCAGTAGAACGGGACAGGGCGAATATGGCTACACCTTC.

The rearrangement joins TRBV4-1 to TRBJ2-1; perhaps TRBD1 as D (6 bases). The CDR3 has 16 residues. V shed 2 bases and J shed 8 bases, with 19 bases lying between them. CDR1 MGHRA and CDR2 YSYEKL come from the germline V gene. The CDR3 sequence: CASSQYVRGRSDEQFF. CDR3 DNA: TGCGCCAGCAGCCAATATGTCAGGGGACGTAGTGATGAGCAGTTCTTC.

The rearrangement links TRBV2 to TRBJ2-6; D assignment may be TRBD1 or TRBD2 (6 bases each). The CDR3 runs 17 residues. Germline-derived CDR1 and CDR2 are SNHLY and FYNNEI. The V end lost 0 bases, the J end lost 2 bases, and 11 bases lay between the germline ends. The CDR3 DNA reads as TGTGCCAGCAGTGAAGCGAAGGGGGGCGCTGGGGCCAACGTCCTGACTTTC. This translates into CASSEAKGGAGANVLTF.

The CDR3: CASSLVGTGIRGQFF. The CDR3 nucleotides read TGTGCCAGCAGTTTAGTAGGGACAGGGATTCGGGGGCAGTTCTTC. The chain recombines TRBV27 with TRBJ2-1; TRBD1 aligns across 9 bases. The V gene end was trimmed by 2 bases and the J gene end by 12 bases; junction bases not matched to a gene: 11. This CDR3 is 15 amino acids long. Germline values: CDR1 MNHEY, CDR2 SMNVEV (reference sequence).

The chain combines TRBV19 with TRBJ1-1; no reliable D call. Deletions cut 5 bases from V and 7 bases from J, with 20 bases between. The germline V gene encodes CDR1 LNHDA and CDR2 SQIVND (reference sequence). This CDR3 contains 15 residues. CDR3 nucleotide sequence: TGTGCCAGTAGTTTGCCCTTTGTGGGTGTAGGTGAAGCTTTCTTT. Translating it yields CASSLPFVGVGEAFF.

The chain links TRBV2 to TRBJ1-2; 12 nucleotides agree with TRBD1. Germline CDR1 SNHLY, CDR2 FYNNEI. This CDR3 is built from 16 residues. J lost 2 bases, V lost 0 bases, and 1 base had no gene match. The CDR3 here is CASSEAGTGGNYGYTF. Here the CDR3 DNA reads TGTGCCAGCAGTGAAGCGGGGACAGGGGGCAACTATGGCTACACCTTC. The full variable domain, with the rest looked up from reference TRBV2 and TRBJ1-2, is EPEVTQTPSHQVTQMGQEVILRCVPISNHLYFYWYRQILGQKVEFLVSFYNNEISEKSEIFDDQFSVERPDGSNFTLKIRSTKLEDSAMYFCASSEAGTGGNYGYTFGSGTRLTVV.

This clonotype came up once. The chain joins TRBV29-1 to TRBJ2-1; D gene unclear. Germline V gene lookup returns CDR1 SQVTM and CDR2 ANQGSEA. The CDR3 extends over 14 amino acids. V shed 3 bases and J shed 5 bases, with 14 bases lying between them. CDR3 DNA: TGCAGCGTTGAGAGAGAAGACGGCCACAATGAGCAGTTCTTC. It codes for CSVEREDGHNEQFF.

The chain uses TRBV30 and TRBJ2-7, with D possibly being TRBD1 (5 bases). Germline-derived CDR1 and CDR2 are GTSNPN and SVGIG (reference sequence). V dropped 2 bases and J dropped 1 base, with 12 bases sitting between them. There are 14 residues in the CDR3. DNA for the CDR3: TGTGCCTGGAGTCGTCCGACAGAGTCCTACGAGCAGTACGTC. Translated: CAWSRPTESYEQYV.

This rearrangement joins TRBV20-1 to TRBJ1-4; possible D gene TRBD1, 5 bases. V shed 1 base and J shed 6 bases, with 12 bases lying between them. CDR1 DFQATT and CDR2 SNEGSKA come from the germline V gene (reference sequence). The CDR3 loop spans 14 amino acids. In DNA form, the CDR3 reads TGCAGTGCTAGAGCGGGACTCCAACATGAAAAACTGTTTTTT. It codes for CSARAGLQHEKLFF.

This rearrangement joins TRBV5-6 to TRBJ2-1, with 9 positions matching TRBD1. Looked up from germline, CDR1 is SGHDT and CDR2 is YYEEEE. The CDR3 consists of 12 residues. V was pared by 4 bases and J by 8 bases, with 1 base of the junction left unmatched. The CDR3, as DNA: TGTGCCAGCAGCACAGGGGGCTATGAGCAGTTCTTC. This gives the protein CASSTGGYEQFF.

This clonotype was recorded once. This rearrangement joins TRBV28 to TRBJ2-7, with D unresolved. Trimming removed 4 bases from V and 6 bases from J, with 10 bases in between. The CDR3 is 12 amino acids. Looked up from germline, CDR1 is MDHEN and CDR2 is SYDVKM. The CDR3 loop is CASSSIRVEQYV. The CDR3 DNA follows: TGTGCCAGCAGTTCCATTCGGGTCGAGCAGTACGTC.

This chain connects TRBV7-9 to TRBJ1-2; 9 nucleotides line up with TRBD1. CDR1 and CDR2 (germline): SEHNR, FQNEAQ (reference sequence). The length of the CDR3 is 19 residues. V was clipped by 2 bases and J by 2 bases; unmatched bases: 15. The DNA for the CDR3 is TGTGCCAGCAGCTTATTCCCGGAGGACAGGGGCTTGTTAAACTATGGCTACACCTTC. Residues: CASSLFPEDRGLLNYGYTF.

The chain joins TRBV6-2 or TRBV6-3 to TRBJ2-7; D possibly corresponds to TRBD2 (6 bases). Trimming stripped 5 bases from V and 2 bases from J, with 19 bases between. Germline CDR1 MNHEY, CDR2 SVGEGT. This CDR3 comprises 16 residues. In DNA form, the CDR3 reads TGTGCCAGCAGTACGCGACTAGGCGCTTCACCCTACGAGCAGTACGTC. Translating gives CASSTRLGASPYEQYV.

There are a few counts of this clonotype. The chain uses TRBV6-2 or TRBV6-3 and TRBJ2-7, with 7 bases fitting TRBD1. This CDR3 has 14 residues. Per the germline V gene, CDR1 is MNHEY and CDR2 is SVGEGT. Trimming cost V 5 bases and J 6 bases; bases outside gene matches: 10. CDR3 residues: CASSEPRDSREQYV. The CDR3 DNA sequence: TGTGCCAGCAGTGAACCTCGGGACAGTCGCGAGCAGTACGTC.

V gene TRBV4-1 combines with J gene TRBJ2-2, with 10 bases aligning to TRBD2. Germline V CDR1 and CDR2: MGHRA, YSYEKL. The ends lost 1 base at V and 7 bases at J; junction bases unmatched: 3. The CDR3 is made up of 15 amino acids. CDR3 sequence: CASSQVTSGFGELFF. The CDR3 coding sequence is TGCGCCAGCAGCCAAGTGACTAGCGGGTTCGGGGAGCTGTTTTTT.